This entry lists 25 T cell receptor beta chains sequenced from one sample in a study of beta chain features in type 1 diabetes. General study points: Shortening that was moderate but significant affected the TCRB CDR3s of Type 1 diabetes patients in all four CD4+ subsets.

Their cognate antigens are unknown. Expressed TCRB transcripts were sequenced, since all the RNA that had been isolated was reverse transcribed. Method: immunoSEQ multiplex PCR; TCRdb's copy keeps in-frame clones and lacks some. The table has roughly 230,000 clones, approximately 10% seen once. Sequenced input: naive CD4+ T cells from blood. The receptor source for this set is a man aged 25-40 years with type 1 diabetes.

CDR3 amino acids: CASSFGGRTEAFF. The CDR3 DNA sequence: TGTGCCAGCAGCTTCGGGGGGCGGACTGAAGCTTTCTTT. The V call is TRBV7-9, the J call TRBJ1-1; tentatively, D is TRBD1 (6 bases). The CDR3 loop spans 13 amino acids. Trimming took 3 bases from V and 5 from J, leaving 10 bases between them. CDR1 is SEHNR, CDR2 FQNEAQ, per germline (reference sequence).

This clone was detected only a few times. The chain links TRBV28 to TRBJ2-1, with 7 bases identical to TRBD2. After removal of 5 bases from V and 5 bases from J, the junction contained 9 bases not matched to a gene. CDR1 MDHEN and CDR2 SYDVKM come from the germline V gene. The CDR3 totals 15 residues. The CDR3 DNA reads TGTGCCAGCAGTAAGAGACGGGGGGATAACAATGAGCAGTTCTTC. This sequence encodes CASSKRRGDNNEQFF.

This clone turned up a few times. The chain carries TRBV5-4 and TRBJ2-1; 8 bases fit TRBD1. CDR3 length equals 16 residues. CDR1 is SGHNT and CDR2 is YYREEE in the germline V gene (reference sequence). Germline trimming cut 3 bases from V and 10 bases from J; bases unmatched to any gene: 15. CDR3 in DNA: TGTGCCAGCAGCTGGGGGGACAGGTCCATCCACGGGGAGCAGTTCTTC. Translated, it gives CASSWGDRSIHGEQFF.

This clone turned up a few times. The chain carries TRBV30 and TRBJ1-1, with no clear D. Trimming removed 7 bases at V and 7 bases at J, with 13 bases between. The CDR3 length is 11 residues. Germline-derived CDR1 and CDR2 are GTSNPN and SVGIG (reference sequence). CDR3 DNA sequence: TGTGCCTTAGAAAACAGAGTTGAAGCTTTCTTT. This encodes CALENRVEAFF.

This clone came up a few times. Other DNA variants within this sample encode the same CDR3. The rearrangement links TRBV28 to TRBJ2-7, with 11 bases aligning to TRBD1. CDR3 length equals 14 residues. Germline CDR1 is MDHEN and CDR2 is SYDVKM. After removal of 4 bases from V and 4 bases from J, the junction contained 3 bases not matched to a gene. The CDR3 region has the DNA TGTGCCAGCAGTTCCGGGACAGGGGGTTACGAGCAGTACTTC. Translated, it gives CASSSGTGGYEQYF.

The chain joins TRBV7-2 to TRBJ1-5; no clear D gene. V lost 5 bases to trimming and J lost 6 bases, with 11 bases between them. This CDR3 region has 13 residues. The germline V gene encodes CDR1 SGHTA and CDR2 FQGNSA. This CDR3 is CASSLLRGQPQHF. The CDR3 bases are TGTGCCAGCAGCCTCCTCCGGGGTCAGCCCCAGCATTTT.

The chain recombines TRBV28 with TRBJ1-5, with 7 bases aligning to TRBD1. Germline loops: CDR1 MDHEN, CDR2 SYDVKM. V shed 6 bases, J shed 0 bases, and the junction held 5 bases outside the gene matches. This CDR3 region has 15 residues. This chain's CDR3 is CASSPGTASNQPQHF. CDR3 nucleotide sequence: TGTGCCAGCAGCCCCGGGACAGCTAGCAATCAGCCCCAGCATTTT.

The rearrangement uses TRBV18 and TRBJ2-5; 8 bases are shared with TRBD1. Germline values: CDR1 KGHSH, CDR2 LQKENI. Losses at the gene ends were 4 bases for V and 5 bases for J; bases not matched to a gene: 9. There are 15 residues in the CDR3. In nucleotides, the CDR3 is TGTGCCAGCTCACGTCGGACAGGGAGTGTGGAGACCCAGTACTTC. Translated, it gives CASSRRTGSVETQYF.

The rearrangement joins TRBV18 to TRBJ2-7; TRBD1 aligns across 7 bases. Per the germline V gene, CDR1 is KGHSH and CDR2 is LQKENI. J lost 5 bases, V lost 3 bases, and 19 bases had no gene match. The CDR3 is made up of 18 amino acids. The CDR3: CASSPLYTLTGVGDEQYF. The DNA for the CDR3 is TGTGCCAGCTCACCCCTTTACACACTAACAGGGGTTGGTGACGAGCAGTACTTC.

The genes are TRBV7-2 and TRBJ2-6, with 8 bases matching TRBD1. Germline V lookup: CDR1 SGHTA, CDR2 FQGNSA. This CDR3 is 16 amino acids long. With V trimmed by 5 bases and J by 1 base, 4 bases remained unmatched. The CDR3 DNA follows: TGTGCCAGCAGCGGGACAGGAGATTCTGGGGCCAACGTCCTGACTTTC. Protein: CASSGTGDSGANVLTF.

V is TRBV6-5 and J is TRBJ2-7; D is ambiguous. The germline CDR1 and CDR2 sequences are MNHEY and SVGAGI. The CDR3 length is 14 residues. Trimming took 0 bases from V and 0 from J, leaving 6 bases between them. CDR3 amino acids: CASSYSGLSYEQYF. CDR3 DNA sequence: TGTGCCAGCAGTTACTCGGGCCTCTCCTACGAGCAGTACTTC.

In regard to this clone: Mismatch with germline at one junction end may stem from a read error. The chain uses TRBV7-7 and TRBJ2-3, with TRBD2 identical over 11 bases. CDR1 SSHAT and CDR2 FNYEAQ come from the germline V gene (reference sequence). The CDR3 is made up of 16 amino acids. The CDR3 nucleotides are TGTGCTAGCAGCTCCCTAGCGGGGGGCAACACAGATACGCAGTATTTT. Translation: CASSSLAGGNTDTQYF.

V is TRBV27 and J is TRBJ2-6, with TRBD1 matching over 7 bases. CDR1 MNHEY and CDR2 SMNVEV come from the germline V gene (reference sequence). The CDR3 spans 15 residues. With V trimmed by 5 bases and J by 3 bases, 4 bases remained unmatched. The CDR3 sequence is CASSAWTGGANVLTF. The CDR3 DNA is TGTGCCAGCAGTGCTTGGACAGGTGGGGCCAACGTCCTGACTTTC.

The chain has TRBV9 and TRBJ1-5; 9 bases match TRBD1. CDR1 and CDR2 (germline): SGDLS, YYNGEE. V lost 2 bases to trimming and J lost 5 bases; unmatched junction nucleotides: 2. The CDR3 is 14 residues long. In DNA form, the CDR3 reads TGTGCCAGCAGCGTTACAGGGGGCGATCAGCCCCAGCATTTT. Translating gives CASSVTGGDQPQHF. The whole variable domain, filled in from reference TRBV9 and TRBJ1-5, reads DSGVTQTPKHLITATGQRVTLRCSPRSGDLSVYWYQQSLDQGLQFLIQYYNGEERAKGNILERFSAQQFPDLHSELNLSSLELGDSALYFCASSVTGGDQPQHFGDGTRLSIL.

The chain is built from TRBV19 and TRBJ1-1; possible D gene TRBD1, 6 bases. Germline V gene sequence: CDR1 LNHDA, CDR2 SQIVND (reference sequence). The CDR3 extends over 15 amino acids. V was cut by 9 bases and J by 1 base, with 18 bases left in between. The CDR3 sequence: CASSRFRGGNTEAFF. The CDR3, as DNA: TGTGCCAGCTCCCGGTTCCGAGGGGGGAACACTGAAGCTTTCTTT.

The CDR3 region has the DNA TGTGCCAGCAGCTTAAGGACTGCGGGGCACAGCACAGATACGCAGTATTTT. It is translated as CASSLRTAGHSTDTQYF. The gene calls are TRBV7-9 and TRBJ2-3, with a possible D match to TRBD2 (6 bases). Germline V gene data show CDR1 as SEHNR and CDR2 as FQNEAQ (reference sequence). The V end lost 2 bases, the J end lost 0 bases, and 15 bases lay between the germline ends. This CDR3 is built from 17 residues.

The chain carries TRBV30 and TRBJ2-1; TRBD1 matches at 7 bases. Germline CDR1 reads GTSNPN; CDR2 reads SVGIG (reference sequence). This CDR3 is 13 amino acids long. The J segment lost 4 bases and the V segment lost 7 bases, leaving 7 bases of the junction unmatched. The CDR3 region has the DNA TGTGCCTCTGACAGGGATTTATACAATGAGCAGTTCTTC. Its translation: CASDRDLYNEQFF.

V usage is TRBV7-9 and J usage is TRBJ1-1; D not resolved. V lost 7 bases and J 4 bases, leaving 13 bases between the germline ends. CDR1 SEHNR and CDR2 FQNEAQ come from the germline V gene (reference sequence). This CDR3 contains 13 residues. This CDR3 is CASTPSRGTEAFF. CDR3 DNA: TGTGCCAGCACCCCCAGCCGGGGCACTGAAGCTTTCTTT.

This clone has just a few counts. The chain has TRBV30 and TRBJ1-1, with a tentative D call TRBD1 (5 bases). CDR3 length: 14 residues. Trimming cost V 3 bases and J 4 bases, with 15 bases left between them. Per germline, CDR1 GTSNPN and CDR2 SVGIG (reference sequence). This CDR3 is CAWSRAGGGTEAFF. The CDR3, as DNA: TGTGCCTGGAGCCGCGCCGGGGGAGGCACTGAAGCTTTCTTT.

The chain couples TRBV4-1 to TRBJ2-1; D is undetermined. Trimming took 3 bases from V and 2 from J, leaving 8 bases between them. The CDR3 totals 14 residues. The germline V gene has CDR1 MGHRA and CDR2 YSYEKL. CDR3 loop: CASSQAAPYNEQFF. CDR3 nucleotide sequence: TGCGCCAGCAGCCAGGCGGCCCCCTACAATGAGCAGTTCTTC.

The J gene is TRBJ2-1, the V gene TRBV14; the D is unclear. Trimming stripped 1 base from V and 10 bases from J, with 5 bases between. This CDR3 is 11 amino acids long. Germline V gene data show CDR1 as SGHDN and CDR2 as FVKESK. CDR3 bases: TGTGCCAGCAGCCAAGTTAAAGAGCAGTTCTTC. Its protein is CASSQVKEQFF.

This sequence joins TRBV4-1 and TRBJ2-1; D gene ambiguous. The CDR3 has 13 amino acids. Germline loops: CDR1 MGHRA, CDR2 YSYEKL. The V and J ends lost 5 bases and 5 bases respectively, with 10 bases between them. CDR3 region: CASSNRANNEQFF. Here the CDR3 DNA reads TGCGCCAGCAGCAACCGAGCCAACAATGAGCAGTTCTTC.

This clone was seen more than once but under ten times. CDR3 residues: CASRNLGTGRATQYF. The CDR3 coding sequence is TGCGCCAGCAGAAACCTTGGGACAGGGAGGGCGACCCAGTACTTC. The chain links TRBV5-1 to TRBJ2-5; the match to TRBD1 covers 9 bases. Looked up from germline, CDR1 is SGHRS and CDR2 is YFSETQ. This CDR3 is 15 amino acids long. With V trimmed by 5 bases and J by 7 bases, 12 bases remained unmatched.

This clone was observed a few times. DNA of the CDR3: TGTGCCAGCGGATCACAGGGTGGAACAGATACGCAGTATTTT. This sequence encodes CASGSQGGTDTQYF. The rearrangement joins TRBV7-3 to TRBJ2-3; perhaps TRBD1 as D (6 bases). The CDR3 extends over 14 amino acids. Germline V lookup: CDR1 SGHTA, CDR2 FQGTGA. Trimming shortened V by 8 bases and J by 3 bases, and 15 bases separated the two germline ends.

In this sample, this clone turned up a few times. The V gene is TRBV7-6, the J gene TRBJ1-3, with 9 bases aligning to TRBD1. Germline V lookup: CDR1 SGHVS, CDR2 FNYEAQ. With 5 bases clipped from V and 1 base from J, the junction kept 9 bases outside the gene matches. The CDR3 length is 17 residues. CDR3 region: CASSPRQGVVSGNTIYF. DNA for the CDR3: TGTGCCAGCAGCCCACGACAGGGGGTAGTTTCTGGAAACACCATATATTTT.